The 20 T cell receptor beta chains presented below share a single source sample, sequenced in a study of blood T cell repertoires in COVID-19. TCRdb's copy holds only in-frame clones and misses some; the assay was immunoSEQ multiplex PCR. The table includes 53,000 or so clones, 77% detected once. The sequenced material came from peripheral blood. These receptors all stem from a man in his 70s with active or convalescent COVID-19.

The V call is TRBV10-3, the J call TRBJ1-6; 8 bases agree with TRBD1. J was trimmed by 5 bases and V by 1 base; bases with no gene match: 7. The V gene's germline CDR1 is ENHRY and CDR2 SYGVKD. The CDR3 runs to 17 residues. The CDR3 DNA follows: TGTGCCATCAGTGAGTTTGCGGCAGGGGGCCATAATTCACCCCTCCACTTT. Its translation is CAISEFAAGGHNSPLHF.

The J gene is TRBJ1-5, the V gene TRBV27, with TRBD1 identical over 9 bases. After removal of 5 bases from V and 8 bases from J, the junction contained 13 bases not matched to a gene. CDR1 MNHEY and CDR2 SMNVEV come from the germline V gene (reference sequence). The CDR3 totals 16 residues. CDR3 loop: CASSETGTGTGKPQHF. Written as DNA, the CDR3 is TGTGCCAGCAGTGAGACCGGGACAGGGACGGGAAAGCCCCAGCATTTT.

The rearrangement joins TRBV11-2 to TRBJ1-1; 7 bases match TRBD1. The CDR3 extends over 18 amino acids. Trimming cost V 5 bases and J 1 base; bases outside gene matches: 16. From germline, CDR1 is SGHAT and CDR2 FQNNGV. CDR3 DNA sequence: TGTGCCAGCAGCCCGCAACTAGGACAGGTGGGGAGGAACACTGAAGCTTTCTTT. It translates to CASSPQLGQVGRNTEAFF.

The chain couples TRBV18 to TRBJ1-4; D may be TRBD1 (5 bases). The CDR3 is 14 residues long. Germline V lookup: CDR1 KGHSH, CDR2 LQKENI. Trimming removed 3 bases at V and 8 bases at J, with 13 bases between. The CDR3 DNA is TGTGCCAGCTCACCCGCCCTAAAGGGGGAAAAACTGTTTTTT. This encodes CASSPALKGEKLFF. Using reference TRBV18 and TRBJ1-4 for the parts outside the CDR3, the full variable domain is NAGVMQNPRHLVRRRGQEARLRCSPMKGHSHVYWYRQLPEEGLKFMVYLQKENIIDESGMPKERFSAEFPKEGPSILRIQQVVRGDSAAYFCASSPALKGEKLFFGSGTQLSVL.

The chain joins TRBV20-1 to TRBJ2-3; D unclear. Germline CDR1 and CDR2: DFQATT and SNEGSKA (reference sequence). V gave up 3 bases and J gave up 6 bases, with 10 bases separating them. The CDR3 loop spans 12 amino acids. The CDR3 DNA reads TGCAGTGCTAGTGTCGGGTTCGATACGCAGTATTTT. This sequence encodes CSASVGFDTQYF.

This clone has just a few counts. This CDR3 is also generated by other DNA sequences in the sample. The chain recombines TRBV5-1 with TRBJ1-5; 10 bases agree with TRBD1. CDR3 length equals 14 residues. V was pared by 4 bases and J by 7 bases, with 5 bases of the junction left unmatched. The germline V gene has CDR1 SGHRS and CDR2 YFSETQ. The CDR3 DNA sequence: TGCGCCAGCAGCCCGGGGACAGGGGAACAGCCCCAGCATTTT. Translation: CASSPGTGEQPQHF.

With regard to this clone: This CDR3 is also generated by other DNA sequences in the sample. V is TRBV18 and J is TRBJ1-1; D might be TRBD1 (5 bases). The germline V and J ends were trimmed by 3 bases and 2 bases, with 10 bases remaining between them. The CDR3 covers 14 residues. Germline V gene lookup returns CDR1 KGHSH and CDR2 LQKENI. CDR3 sequence reads: CASSPRGVNTEAFF. CDR3 coding DNA: TGTGCCAGCTCACCCCGGGGGGTCAACACTGAAGCTTTCTTT.

This chain links TRBV7-2 with TRBJ2-2; TRBD1 agrees at 7 bases. CDR1 is SGHTA and CDR2 is FQGNSA in the germline V gene. V shed 4 bases, J shed 0 bases, and the junction held 5 bases outside the gene matches. The CDR3 is 16 amino acids. The CDR3 sequence: CASSYRTGANTGELFF. For the CDR3, the DNA is TGTGCCAGCAGCTACCGGACAGGTGCGAACACCGGGGAGCTGTTTTTT.

The rearrangement uses TRBV6-6 and TRBJ2-7; possibly TRBD2 for D (6 bases). The CDR3 is 15 residues long. Trimming cost V 8 bases and J 5 bases, with 22 bases left between them. CDR1 is MNHNY and CDR2 is SVGAGI in the germline V gene (reference sequence). DNA for the CDR3: TGTGCCAGCGGCCCCCCAGCTGGCGGGACGAACGAGCAGTACTTC. It specifies CASGPPAGGTNEQYF.

This clone appeared a single time. The rearrangement links TRBV4-3 to TRBJ2-3; D may be TRBD1 (5 bases). Germline V gene sequence: CDR1 LGHNA, CDR2 YSLEER. Trimming removed 0 bases at V and 1 base at J, with 17 bases between. The CDR3 consists of 18 residues. In DNA, the CDR3 is TGCGCCAGCAGCCAAGAACGGATAGGGGATTGGGGCACAGATACGCAGTATTTT. It specifies CASSQERIGDWGTDTQYF.

This clone was picked up a small number of times. The genes are TRBV7-2 and TRBJ1-1; possibly TRBD1 for D (5 bases). The length of the CDR3 is 14 residues. The germline V gene has CDR1 SGHTA and CDR2 FQGNSA. The V end was cut by 2 bases, the J end by 4 bases, with 11 bases between. The CDR3 DNA sequence: TGTGCCAGCAGCTTACTAGGGAGGGGCACTGAAGCTTTCTTT. It encodes CASSLLGRGTEAFF.

The J gene is TRBJ1-2, the V gene TRBV7-9, with 9 bases matching TRBD1. Germline lookup yields CDR1 SEHNR and CDR2 FQNEAQ (reference sequence). The CDR3 has 17 residues. V shed 3 bases and J 5 bases; nucleotides not matched to a gene: 13. CDR3: CASSFISSTGGNYGYTF. CDR3 DNA: TGTGCCAGCAGCTTCATTTCTTCGACAGGGGGAAATTATGGCTACACCTTC. Together with reference TRBV7-9 and TRBJ1-2, the CDR3 gives the full variable domain: DTGVSQNPRHKITKRGQNVTFRCDPISEHNRLYWYRQTLGQGPEFLTYFQNEAQLEKSRLLSDRFSAERPKGSFSTLEIQRTEQGDSAMYLCASSFISSTGGNYGYTFGSGTRLTVV.

In DNA, the CDR3 is TGCAGCGTTGCTTATATACAGGGTAATGAAAAACTGTTTTTT. Its translation is CSVAYIQGNEKLFF. The chain is built from TRBV29-1 and TRBJ1-4; D is perhaps TRBD1 (6 bases). Germline V CDR1 and CDR2: SQVTM, ANQGSEA. V dropped 4 bases and J dropped 4 bases, with 13 bases sitting between them. The CDR3 totals 14 residues. Looking up the rest from reference TRBV29-1 and TRBJ1-4 gives the full variable domain: SAVISQKPSRDICQRGTSLTIQCQVDSQVTMMFWYRQQPGQSLTLIATANQGSEATYESGFVIDKFPISRPNLTFSTLTVSNMSPEDSSIYLCSVAYIQGNEKLFFGSGTQLSVL.

CDR3 nucleotides: TGCGCCAGCAGCATCGGACAGGAAAACTACGAGCAGTACTTC. Amino acids: CASSIGQENYEQYF. The chain joins TRBV5-1 to TRBJ2-7; 7 nucleotides match TRBD1. The germline gives CDR1 SGHRS, CDR2 YFSETQ. V dropped 4 bases and J dropped 3; count of bases not matched to a gene: 7. The CDR3 has 14 amino acids.

This sequence joins TRBV5-1 and TRBJ1-1; D unclear. The V end lost 0 bases, the J end lost 0 bases, and 9 bases lay between the germline ends. This CDR3 spans 15 amino acids. Germline loops: CDR1 SGHRS, CDR2 YFSETQ. In nucleotides, the CDR3 is TGCGCCAGCAGCTTGGAACAGTCGATGAACACTGAAGCTTTCTTT. Encoded protein: CASSLEQSMNTEAFF.

This chain links TRBV12-3 or TRBV12-4 with TRBJ2-3; tentative D call: TRBD2 (5 bases). V was cut by 6 bases and J by 5 bases, with 9 bases left in between. The CDR3 is 12 amino acids. The DNA of the CDR3 is TGTGCCAGCAGCCCACTAGGAGATACGCAGTATTTT. This encodes CASSPLGDTQYF.

This chain's CDR3 is CASSPGTGLEKLFF. Written as DNA, the CDR3 is TGTGCCAGTAGTCCCGGGACAGGGCTGGAAAAACTGTTTTTT. The rearrangement links TRBV19 to TRBJ1-4; TRBD1 matches at 9 bases. This CDR3 has 14 residues. After removal of 5 bases from V and 8 bases from J, the junction contained 6 bases not matched to a gene. Germline V gene lookup returns CDR1 LNHDA and CDR2 SQIVND (reference sequence). The whole variable domain, remainder taken from reference TRBV19 and TRBJ1-4, is DGGITQSPKYLFRKEGQNVTLSCEQNLNHDAMYWYRQDPGQGLRLIYYSQIVNDFQKGDIAEGYSVSREKKESFPLTVTSAQKNPTAFYLCASSPGTGLEKLFFGSGTQLSVL.

This clone was detected a few times. V gene TRBV9 combines with J gene TRBJ1-1; D might be TRBD1 (6 bases). V gave up 4 bases and J gave up 4 bases, with 14 bases separating them. Germline CDR1 reads SGDLS; CDR2 reads YYNGEE. This CDR3 is built from 14 residues. The CDR3 DNA follows: TGTGCCAGCAGCAACCCTGGCAGGGGCACTGAAGCTTTCTTT. Protein product: CASSNPGRGTEAFF.

The rearrangement links TRBV10-1 to TRBJ1-5; the match to TRBD1 covers 10 bases. Trimming at V came to 6 bases and at J to 1 base, leaving 12 bases not matched to a gene. The length of the CDR3 is 18 residues. Germline values: CDR1 WNHNN, CDR2 SYGVQD (reference sequence). As DNA, the CDR3 is TGCGCCAGCAGGCAGGGGACAGGGGTTTGTAGGAGCAATCAGCCCCAGCATTTT. Its protein product is CASRQGTGVCRSNQPQHF.

This clone was detected only a few times. The chain uses TRBV19 and TRBJ1-1; D ambiguous. The CDR3 length is 12 residues. V gave up 6 bases and J gave up 3 bases, with 8 bases separating them. The V gene's germline CDR1 is LNHDA and CDR2 SQIVND (reference sequence). The CDR3 DNA reads as TGTGCCAGTAGACTTAAGCACACTGAAGCTTTCTTT. Residues: CASRLKHTEAFF. Supplemented by reference TRBV19 and TRBJ1-1, the full variable domain reads DGGITQSPKYLFRKEGQNVTLSCEQNLNHDAMYWYRQDPGQGLRLIYYSQIVNDFQKGDIAEGYSVSREKKESFPLTVTSAQKNPTAFYLCASRLKHTEAFFGQGTRLTVV.